These 25 T cell receptor beta chains were sequenced from one sample in a study of molecular identifiers for immune sequencing clone quantification. MiXCR, run by TCRdb on the PCR reads, gives a single entry per CDR3 protein. The sample contains 35,000 or so distinct CDR3 sequences, about a fifth of which appear only once. Input material: naive CD8+ T cells from blood, with Jurkat cell RNA spiked in. Regarding subset: FACS-sorted CD8+CD4-CCR7+CD45RA+ naive T cells. The source of these receptors is a human donor in good health. Some libraries in this study had Jurkat cell RNA spiked in.

Turning to this clonotype: A much larger clone is a single base away; this may be a read error. V is TRBV28 and J is TRBJ2-3; 10 nucleotides agree with TRBD2. Trimming cost V 6 bases and J 3 bases; bases outside gene matches: 15. Germline CDR1 reads MDHEN; CDR2 reads SYDVKM. The CDR3 runs to 18 residues. Here the CDR3 DNA reads TGTGCCAGCAGCCCCAGGACTAGCGGAACCGAAATTACAGATACGCAGTATTTT. This sequence encodes CASSPRTSGTEITDTQYF. Full variable domain (missing parts from reference TRBV28 and TRBJ2-3): DVKVTQSSRYLVKRTGEKVFLECVQDMDHENMFWYRQDPGLGLRLIYFSYDVKMKEKGDIPEGYSVSREKKERFSLILESASTNQTSMYLCASSPRTSGTEITDTQYFGPGTRLTVL.

This clonotype was found many times. The chain employs TRBV7-9 and TRBJ2-7; TRBD1 aligns across 12 bases. The CDR3 is 16 residues long. After removal of 0 bases from V and 6 bases from J, the junction contained 6 bases not matched to a gene. Germline V gene sequence: CDR1 SEHNR, CDR2 FQNEAQ (reference sequence). The CDR3 DNA follows: TGTGCCAGCAGCTTAGCGGCGGGACAGGGGGCAACCGAGCAGTACTTC. Protein: CASSLAAGQGATEQYF.

The chain is built from TRBV20-1 and TRBJ2-1; D possibly corresponds to TRBD2 (6 bases). The CDR3 has 14 residues. Trimming pared 3 bases from V and 3 bases from J, leaving 12 bases between. The germline CDR1 and CDR2 sequences are DFQATT and SNEGSKA (reference sequence). CDR3 nucleotide sequence: TGCAGTGCTAGTCAGGGACTCTACTACAATGAGCAGTTCTTC. This encodes CSASQGLYYNEQFF.

A few counts support this clonotype. The gene calls are TRBV20-1 and TRBJ2-7; D perhaps matches TRBD2 (6 bases). This CDR3 region has 11 residues. Trimming left V 3 bases short and J 7 bases short, with 10 bases between. The germline V gene encodes CDR1 DFQATT and CDR2 SNEGSKA (reference sequence). CDR3 region: CSASGSEEQYF. In nucleotides, the CDR3 is TGCAGTGCTAGCGGGAGCGAAGAGCAGTACTTC.

This clonotype was picked up many times. This rearrangement joins TRBV5-4 to TRBJ2-1; D is perhaps TRBD1 (6 bases). The V end lost 4 bases, the J end lost 9 bases, and 23 bases lay between the germline ends. The CDR3 is 16 residues long. Per the germline V gene, CDR1 is SGHNT and CDR2 is YYREEE (reference sequence). CDR3 sequence (DNA): TGTGCCAGCAGCCCTCGCCTCTCAGGGGCGTTTGGTGAGCAGTTCTTC. This translates into CASSPRLSGAFGEQFF.

This clonotype was counted many times. This chain joins TRBV6-5 and TRBJ2-3; 10 nucleotides match TRBD2. From germline, CDR1 is MNHEY and CDR2 SVGAGI. The length of the CDR3 is 16 residues. V was pared by 2 bases and J by 2 bases, with 4 bases of the junction left unmatched. Here the CDR3 DNA reads TGTGCCAGCAGTTACGCACTAGCGGGGATCACAGATACGCAGTATTTT. Translated: CASSYALAGITDTQYF.

This clonotype was seen ten or more times. The rearrangement joins TRBV2 to TRBJ2-5; 7 nucleotides match TRBD2. After removal of 1 base from V and 1 base from J, the junction contained 3 bases not matched to a gene. Germline assignment: CDR1 SNHLY and CDR2 FYNNEI. This CDR3 is 15 amino acids long. CDR3 loop: CASSEGPSGQETQYF. The CDR3 DNA sequence: TGTGCCAGCAGTGAAGGTCCTAGCGGCCAAGAGACCCAGTACTTC.

At least ten counts were recorded for this clonotype. The gene calls are TRBV29-1 and TRBJ1-1; 8 nucleotides align to TRBD1. The CDR3 runs to 13 residues. CDR1 is SQVTM, CDR2 ANQGSEA, per germline. Unmatched junction bases numbered 10, after V lost 7 bases and J lost 6 bases. CDR3 loop: CSGRAGGLAEAFF. CDR3 sequence (DNA): TGCAGCGGCCGAGCAGGGGGCCTCGCTGAAGCTTTCTTT.

This clonotype was recorded a few times. A read error may explain this, as a much larger clone is one base away. This chain joins TRBV27 and TRBJ2-2; perhaps TRBD2 as D (5 bases). CDR3 length equals 15 residues. Between the trimmed V and J ends, which lost 6 bases and 0 bases, there was a span of 11 bases. Per germline, CDR1 MNHEY and CDR2 SMNVEV (reference sequence). The CDR3 reads CASSFDGANTGELFF. The CDR3, as DNA: TGTGCCAGCAGCTTTGACGGGGCGAACACCGGGGAGCTGTTTTTT.

This clonotype was picked up many times. The CDR3 protein is CATSRQDIQFF. The CDR3, as DNA: TGTGCCACCAGCAGACAGGATATCCAGTTCTTC. This chain links TRBV15 with TRBJ2-1, with unresolved D. The CDR3 has 11 amino acids. The germline V and J ends were trimmed by 2 bases and 13 bases, with 9 bases remaining between them. Germline V gene data show CDR1 as LNHNV and CDR2 as YYDKDF (reference sequence).

In regard to this clonotype: A read error may be the cause here, since a much bigger clone is one base away. The chain couples TRBV2 to TRBJ1-5, with 12 positions matching TRBD1. V was pared by 8 bases and J by 1 base, with 9 bases of the junction left unmatched. This CDR3 is built from 17 residues. Per the germline V gene, CDR1 is SNHLY and CDR2 is FYNNEI. The CDR3 DNA sequence: TGTGCCAGCTGTTTGGGACAGGGGGCTTCGAGCAATCAGCCCCAGCATTTT. Its translation is CASCLGQGASSNQPQHF.

V gene TRBV7-9 combines with J gene TRBJ1-4; no reliable D call. The CDR3 runs to 12 residues. V lost 5 bases, J lost 7 bases, and 8 bases lay in between. CDR1 and CDR2 from the germline V gene are SEHNR and FQNEAQ (reference sequence). CDR3 region: CASSPGFEKLFF. CDR3 DNA: TGTGCCAGCAGCCCCGGGTTTGAAAAACTGTTTTTT.

Remarks on this clonotype: A much larger clone differs by one base, so this may be a read error. For the CDR3, the DNA is TGTGCCAGCAGCCGGGGACTAGCGGGAGAGGATACGCAGTATTTT. Translation gives CASSRGLAGEDTQYF. The chain joins TRBV6-2 or TRBV6-3 to TRBJ2-3; 14 nucleotides line up with TRBD2. Germline CDR1 MNHEY, CDR2 SVGEGT. V lost 6 bases, J lost 6 bases, and 5 bases stayed unmatched. This CDR3 comprises 15 residues.

This clonotype was detected ten times or more. This rearrangement joins TRBV5-8 to TRBJ2-7, with a tentative D call TRBD1 (6 bases). The CDR3 totals 14 residues. Trimming removed 0 bases at V and 5 bases at J, with 12 bases between. The germline gives CDR1 SGHTS, CDR2 YDEGEE. CDR3 protein: CASSLDQGRDEQYF. CDR3 coding DNA: TGTGCCAGCAGCTTGGACCAGGGGCGGGACGAGCAGTACTTC.

In this sample, this clonotype turned up a few times. A much larger clone lies one base from this, so it may be a read error. The genes are TRBV6-6 and TRBJ2-5, with TRBD2 matching 7 bases. Unmatched junction bases numbered 7, after V lost 2 bases and J lost 7 bases. Germline V lookup: CDR1 MNHNY, CDR2 SVGAGI (reference sequence). CDR3 length: 14 amino acids. This CDR3 is CASSYDGLVGTQYF. CDR3 nucleotides: TGTGCCAGCAGTTACGACGGACTAGTCGGGACCCAGTACTTC.

Concerning this clonotype: At one end, the junction sequence differs from germline, possibly due to a read error. This chain connects TRBV24-1 to TRBJ2-3, with D perhaps assigned TRBD1 or TRBD2 (6 bases each). The CDR3 contains 17 residues. CDR1 and CDR2 from the germline V gene are KGHDR and SFDVKD. CDR3 amino acids: CAASDFRRGSSTDPQYF. The CDR3, as DNA: TGTGCCGCCAGTGATTTTAGGAGGGGGAGCAGCACAGATCCGCAGTATTTT.

This clonotype is medium-sized in the sample. V usage is TRBV4-1 and J usage is TRBJ1-4; D may be TRBD1 (6 bases). The V gene lost 4 bases and the J gene lost 7 bases, with 16 bases spanning the gap. CDR3 size: 15 residues. Germline-derived CDR1 and CDR2 are MGHRA and YSYEKL. This CDR3 reads CASSPSRDKSEKLFF. CDR3 DNA sequence: TGCGCCAGCAGCCCATCAAGGGACAAAAGTGAAAAACTGTTTTTT.

Notes on this clonotype: A much larger clone is a single base away; this may be a read error. The chain recombines TRBV15 with TRBJ1-5; tentative D call: TRBD1 (5 bases). Germline V gene lookup returns CDR1 LNHNV and CDR2 YYDKDF (reference sequence). The CDR3 sequence is 14 residues long. The ends were cut back, 5 bases at V and 6 bases at J, with 14 bases in the middle. CDR3 in DNA: TGTGCCACCAGCGGTGAACAGGCGTCTCAGCCCCAGCATTTT. Its protein is CATSGEQASQPQHF.

The J gene is TRBJ2-1, the V gene TRBV2, with D tentatively TRBD1 (5 bases). The germline V gene encodes CDR1 SNHLY and CDR2 FYNNEI. The V end lost 2 bases, the J end lost 4 bases, and 9 bases lay between the germline ends. This CDR3 spans 14 amino acids. Written as DNA, the CDR3 is TGTGCCAGCAGTGAAAGGGGCGGATACAATGAGCAGTTCTTC. Its protein is CASSERGGYNEQFF.

As for this clonotype: This may come from a read error, since a much larger clone is one base off. This rearrangement joins TRBV6-2 or TRBV6-3 to TRBJ2-5; 8 bases line up with TRBD2. Germline V gives CDR1 MNHEY, CDR2 SVGEGT. CDR3 length: 15 residues. CDR3 bases: TGTGCCATCTCGGAGGGACTAGACATCCAAGAGACCCAGCACTTC. Its translation: CAISEGLDIQETQHF.

This clonotype has a count of ten or more. The chain uses TRBV20-1 and TRBJ2-3; TRBD2 matches 9 bases. CDR3 length: 13 amino acids. The germline V gene has CDR1 DFQATT and CDR2 SNEGSKA (reference sequence). The J segment lost 12 bases and the V segment lost 4 bases, leaving 11 bases of the junction unmatched. CDR3 sequence reads: CSATSGVILSQYF. In nucleotides, the CDR3 is TGCAGTGCTACTAGCGGGGTAATACTCTCCCAGTATTTT.

This clonotype was counted between two and nine times. With a much larger clone just one base away, this may be a read error. The chain recombines TRBV28 with TRBJ2-3; 15 nucleotides line up with TRBD2. CDR3 length: 23 amino acids. Germline-derived CDR1 and CDR2 are MDHEN and SYDVKM. CDR3 loop: CAGSYPLISGGTSGRTSTDTQYF. The CDR3 region has the DNA TGTGCCGGCAGTTATCCACTCATCTCCGGTGGGACTAGCGGGAGGACTAGCACAGATACGCAGTATTTT.

This clonotype was detected a few times. The chain is built from TRBV20-1 and TRBJ2-1, with 8 bases lining up with TRBD1. With 6 bases clipped from V and 3 bases from J, the junction kept 10 bases outside the gene matches. In germline, CDR1 is DFQATT, CDR2 SNEGSKA (reference sequence). There are 15 residues in the CDR3. The CDR3 here is CSASPQQGDYNEQFF. CDR3 sequence (DNA): TGCAGTGCCTCACCTCAACAGGGGGACTACAATGAGCAGTTCTTC.

This clonotype was found many times. This chain uses TRBV19 with TRBJ1-1, with D tentatively TRBD1 (5 bases). Germline V gene sequence: CDR1 LNHDA, CDR2 SQIVND (reference sequence). V lost 6 bases and J 1 base, leaving 12 bases between the germline ends. This CDR3 has 14 residues. CDR3 DNA sequence: TGTGCCAGTAGCCAGGGCCTGGGGAACACTGAAGCTTTCTTT. Its protein is CASSQGLGNTEAFF.

The J gene is TRBJ2-7, the V gene TRBV2; either TRBD1 or TRBD2 may fit D (6 bases each). V shed 4 bases and J shed 3 bases, with 22 bases lying between them. This CDR3 is 17 amino acids long. CDR1 and CDR2 (germline): SNHLY, FYNNEI. CDR3 sequence reads: CASSARLDRRADYEQYF. Here the CDR3 DNA reads TGTGCCAGCAGTGCACGACTAGACAGGAGGGCCGACTACGAGCAGTACTTC.